The T cell receptor beta chain described here comes from a study of cytomegalovirus exposure and HLA in healthy donors (dated by TCRdb to the late 2010s). Regarding the research as a whole: An earlier analysis of 587 of the donors reported roughly 300 Gb of sequence data and around 120 million unique TCR beta sequences from 150 million to 200 million T cells. All discovery cohort repertoires had been generated on a single sequencing platform. About 320 gigabases of sequencing data and approximately 80 million unique TCR sequences were included in an early release covering 550 to 650 HLA-typed donors. HLA typing covered class I and class II loci at four-digit resolution. Donor age, sex, ethnicity and CMV serostatus were compiled together with the repertoire data. The study combined high-throughput TCR immunosequencing, statistical association of individual TCRs with disease status, and machine learning to predict cytomegalovirus infection status. In a later genetic analysis, genome-wide SNP genotypes for about 60% of the 666 donors were used, and that subset was treated as a discovery cohort. The genetic ancestry cluster associated with self-reported Caucasian donors included approximately 85% of the roughly 400 genotyped donors. The aim of the study was to test whether cataloging public T cell receptors could identify signatures of past pathogen exposure. A later analysis re-examined previously published TCR beta repertoires from 500 to 700 donors and added high-resolution HLA genotyping to investigate patterns of TCR occurrence. Among roughly 400 genotyped donors of the cohort, an average of roughly 230,000 unique TCR beta nucleotide sequences was sequenced per donor, of which 15% to 20% were non-productive. About five DR-DQ haplotypes were treated as single units for association and clustering because of strong linkage in the cohort. The later analysis used no new phenotypic data to find candidate immune exposures, relying instead on TCR beta sequences and their occurrence across donors. The number of donors typed differed by locus, with roughly 620-640 for A, B, C, DRB1 and DQB1, more than 500 for DQA1, over 600 for DPA1, and some 470 for DPB1. An earlier analysis of fewer than 750 of the donors used high-throughput TCR beta sequencing to judge whether each TCR beta V gene segment behaved as functional or pseudogenic. Along with the approximately 700-subject first cohort, a separate validation cohort of over a hundred different subjects was used. The study used immunosequencing to profile the T cell repertoires of around 600 subjects and linked those repertoires to cytomegalovirus serostatus.

The study at large found these results: In a later analysis, around 15,000 TCR beta sequences were associated with specific HLA alleles at a false discovery rate of 0.05. A further reported finding was that TCR beta sequences accurately predicted the HLA-A and HLA-B alleles for most subjects in the first cohort. Because counts were too low, more than 15 rarely observed V segments, including chromosome 9 orphons, were excluded from the earlier analysis of a few hundred of the donors. Because HLA typing was unavailable for some donors at each locus, only the typed subset was used in association tests. According to a later analysis, TCR association rates differed among HLA loci, with DRB1 alleles showing the most associated TCRs and HLA-C alleles showing the fewest. A total of fewer than 200 TCR beta chains were listed by the study as associated with cytomegalovirus. Compared with the approximately 700-donor mean, donors in an Asian-associated ancestry cluster had fewer N-insertions in productive TCRs, according to a later genetic analysis. Most CMV-associated TCR beta chains appeared to be HLA-restricted in a later analysis, and the HLA associations seemed to be driven largely by CMV exposure. In a later analysis, HLA-associated TCR beta chains were found to be more clonally expanded and to have lower generation probabilities than equally common non-associated chains. The only immune exposure information available for the cohort was CMV serostatus. V-gene and J-gene trimming of TCR beta chains was associated with a missense DCLRE1C variant in a later genetic analysis, and the association was replicated in an independent cohort. Sequencing depth was assumed to be roughly uniform across donors in the presence/absence analyses, though that assumption may not hold. The cohort was sequenced for TCR beta chains only, and without alpha or paired-chain data the features that could be detected were limited. A few of the identified cytomegalovirus-associated TCR beta chains were confirmed in vitro to be specific for cytomegalovirus antigens. In a later analysis, several top co-occurrence clusters were reported to appear linked to parvovirus B19, influenza, CMV and Epstein-Barr virus. While some public TCRs were present in many individuals, most TCR sequences turned up only very rarely across donors. In both the original and validation cohorts, the classifier was reported to diagnose cytomegalovirus status with high specificity and sensitivity. The sequencing pipeline was judged likely to have produced a cluster of highly shared sequence variants as a technical artifact. It was suggested by the authors that the approach could potentially be generalized to other disease states and immunological phenotypes. In an earlier analysis of roughly 500 of the donors, most TCR beta V segments appeared in productive rearrangements about 87% or about 30% of the time, broadly matching IMGT annotations. The 87-base-pair reads could not distinguish some IMGT-functional V segments, including TRBV6-2 and TRBV6-3, so those segments were excluded. Correlated functional status among segregating V segments might be attributable to linkage disequilibrium, but an unknown experimental factor could not be ruled out. Strong co-occurrence of HLA alleles, especially DR and DQ, made assigning TCR associations to individual alleles difficult.

Library generation was performed with the immunoSEQ multiplex PCR assay. A mixture of 60 forward primers for TCR Vbeta segments and 13 reverse primers for TCR Jbeta segments was used in the multiplex PCR. A multiplex PCR assay on genomic DNA amplified the CDR3 region of rearranged TCR beta genes. The Illumina HiSeq System was used to sequence the amplified TCR beta libraries as 87-base-pair reads. Processing in the source paper ran as follows. A later analysis tallied 75 million to 95 million unique TCR beta chains across the approximately 670 repertoires, and 10 million to 11 million of those chains were shared by two or more donors. To remove PCR and sequencing errors, raw reads were error-corrected and collapsed into unique sequences using a nearest-neighbor algorithm that merged closely related sequences. To assign V, D and J gene segments, CDR3 sequences were aligned to IMGT reference sequences. For a sequence to be retained, a match of at least six nucleotides was required to both a V gene segment and a J gene segment. A rearrangement was called productive if the CDR3 had no stop codons and remained in frame with V and J, and every other rearrangement was called non-productive. CDR3 was defined by IMGT convention, running from the second conserved V-encoded cysteine to the conserved J-encoded phenylalanine. In an earlier analysis of just under 600 of the donors, sequences lacking an unambiguous match to a single V gene segment were excluded. In an earlier analysis of 587 of the donors, V segments were called functional above 56.7% productive rearrangements and were called segregating when the between-donor standard deviation exceeded 5%. To diagnose cytomegalovirus status from the catalog of TCR beta chain sequences, a statistical classification framework was built. V and J gene assignment, in a later analysis, came from comparing TCR nucleotide sequences with IMGT/GENE-DB human TR gene sequences. A later analysis assigned CDR3 sequences and most-parsimonious VDJ recombination scenarios with the TCRdist pipeline. A later analysis defined each TCR beta chain by its CDR3 amino acid sequence plus V-gene family, and excluded reads lacking a unique V-gene family. As a way to deal with suspected cross-contamination and a sequencing artifact, a later analysis dropped 450 to 700 nucleotide sequences that were highly shared and had low generation probability. For each public chain, a later analysis derived a clonal expansion index from normalized ranks of inferred template counts within each repertoire. In a later analysis, generation probabilities were computed using a VDJ recombination model fitted to out-of-frame rearrangements, and the results were checked against IGoR. In a later analysis, hypergeometric tests were used to score TCR-TCR, TCR-HLA and TCR-CMV co-occurrence, with a repertoire-size bias correction applied to TCR pairs. To estimate false discovery rates, a later analysis permuted the HLA or CMV assignments 20 times. In a later analysis, co-occurring TCRs were grouped with DBSCAN, and TCRdist sequence similarity was added when clustering was performed within HLA-allele-positive subsets. Repertoires with fewer than 30,000 or more than 120,000 public chains, plus five repertoires with anomalous nucleotide sharing, were excluded from co-occurrence clustering. The table was pulled from immuneACCESS by TCRdb, which kept in-frame rearrangements only. Such tables lose some clones; where checked, under half of the loss comes from unresolved V genes, and the rest has no known cause. For V, J and clone size, that table is used; D and trimming come from the DNA. The sample records 70,000 or so clones, approximately 72% of which are singletons. The ten largest clones add up to approximately 11% of the sample.

With regard to this clone: Its antigen remains undetermined. The CDR3 does not end in the conserved phenylalanine or tryptophan, so this is likely a read error.

In total, approximately 610 healthy bone marrow donors made up the cohort. All cohort members were sampled while nominally healthy, although unrecorded immune exposures were likely present. The donor tested CMV seronegative, placing the donor among the approximately 360 seronegative members of the cohort. Each donor provided a peripheral blood sample, and peripheral blood mononuclear cells were used for TCR beta sequencing. Genomic DNA was extracted from the blood cell samples with the Qiagen DNeasy Blood Extraction Kit. V is cut by 6 bases and J by 7 bases, and the space between the germline ends is 22 bases. 16 amino acids form the CDR3, both terminal residues included. The kept DNA is CDR3 alone, 48 bases in frame from the first base. CDR1 and CDR2 are drawn from the germline V gene (reference sequence): MNHNY, SVGAGI.

This TCR came from a woman aged 25 to 39 in good health and CMV-seronegative. The sequenced sample consisted of PBMCs. The receptor chain draws on TRBV6-6 and TRBJ1-5; matching of 6 bases hints at TRBD1 as the D gene. The CDR3 reads as follows: CASRPRRDISGQPQHV. The DNA sequence is given as TGTGCCAGCAGACCTCGCAGGGACATTTCTGGGCAGCCCCAGCATGTT.